This TCR beta chain comes out of a study of cytomegalovirus exposure and HLA in healthy donors. The sample holds one count of this clone. Germline V gives CDR1 SGHRS, CDR2 YFSETQ. This CDR3 has 13 residues. The V end was cut by 1 base, the J end by 4 bases, with 6 bases between. PCR was performed using 60 Vbeta and 13 Jbeta primers. Libraries were prepared by immunoSEQ multiplex PCR; TCRdb keeps only in-frame clonotypes and omits some of them. The sample holds 90,000 to 120,000 clones, 75% to 85% seen once. The chain is built from TRBV5-1 and TRBJ2-1; no reliable D call. The receptor's source is a female donor in good health and CMV-seropositive. Input material: PBMCs. The CDR3 protein is CASSLQTYNEQFF. As DNA, the CDR3 is TGCGCCAGCAGCTTGCAAACATACAATGAGCAGTTCTTC.